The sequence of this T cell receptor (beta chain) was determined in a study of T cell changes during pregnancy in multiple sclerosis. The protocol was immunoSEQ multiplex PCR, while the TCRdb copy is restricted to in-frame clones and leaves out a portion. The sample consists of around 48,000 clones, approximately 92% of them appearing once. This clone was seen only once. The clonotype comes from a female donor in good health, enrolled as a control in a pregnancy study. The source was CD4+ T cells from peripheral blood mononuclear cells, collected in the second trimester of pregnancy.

This chain's CDR3 is CASSPGSGTPYEQYF. The CDR3 bases are TGTGCCAGCAGCCCCGGTAGCGGGACCCCCTACGAGCAGTACTTC. The rearrangement joins TRBV7-2 to TRBJ2-7; 8 bases map to TRBD2. The CDR3 loop spans 15 amino acids. Germline-derived CDR1 and CDR2 are SGHTA and FQGNSA. Unmatched junction bases numbered 8, after V lost 5 bases and J lost 2 bases. Full variable domain (rest looked up from reference TRBV7-2 and TRBJ2-7): GAGVSQSPSNKVTEKGKDVELRCDPISGHTALYWYRQSLGQGLEFLIYFQGNSAPDKSGLPSDRFSAERTGGSVSTLTIQRTQQEDSAVYLCASSPGSGTPYEQYFGPGTRLTVT.